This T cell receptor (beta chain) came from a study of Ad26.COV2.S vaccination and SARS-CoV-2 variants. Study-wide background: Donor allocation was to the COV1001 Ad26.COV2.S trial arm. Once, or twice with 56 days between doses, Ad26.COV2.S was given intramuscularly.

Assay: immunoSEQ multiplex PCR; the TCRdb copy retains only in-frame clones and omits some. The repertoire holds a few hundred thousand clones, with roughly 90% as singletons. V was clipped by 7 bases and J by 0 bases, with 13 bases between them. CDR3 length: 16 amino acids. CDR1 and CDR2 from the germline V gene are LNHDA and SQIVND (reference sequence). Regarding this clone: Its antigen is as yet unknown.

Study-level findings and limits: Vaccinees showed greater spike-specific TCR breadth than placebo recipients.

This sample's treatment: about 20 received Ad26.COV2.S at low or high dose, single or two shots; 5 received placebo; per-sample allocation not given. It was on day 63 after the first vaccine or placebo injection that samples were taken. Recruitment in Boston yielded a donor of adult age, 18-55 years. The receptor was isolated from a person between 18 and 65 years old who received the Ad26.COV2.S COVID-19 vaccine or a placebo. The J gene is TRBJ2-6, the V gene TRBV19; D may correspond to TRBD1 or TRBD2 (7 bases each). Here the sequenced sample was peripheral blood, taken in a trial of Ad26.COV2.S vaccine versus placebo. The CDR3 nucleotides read TGTGCCAGTACCCAGGGGGGGCCCTCTGGGGCCAACGTCCTGACTTTC. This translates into CASTQGGPSGANVLTF.